The entry below gives a single T cell receptor beta chain sequence along with its context. The CDR3 loop spans 13 amino acids. V lost 0 bases to trimming and J lost 6 bases, with 10 bases between them. CDR1 is SGHNT, CDR2 YYREEE, per germline (reference sequence). This sample stems from a study of PD-1 blockade in classical Hodgkin lymphoma. The protocol was immunoSEQ multiplex PCR, while the TCRdb copy is restricted to in-frame clones and leaves out a portion. The repertoire holds roughly 90,000 clones, with over 80% as singletons. The time point was: cycle 4 day 1 (C4D1), after less than 7 weeks of nivolumab. Relapses following autologous stem cell transplantation were seen in all patients, with brentuximab vedotin exposure varying.

The TCR sequence derives from a human donor with classical Hodgkin lymphoma. This sequence joins TRBV5-4 and TRBJ2-7; possibly TRBD1 or TRBD2 for D (5 bases each). The sequencing used peripheral blood mononuclear cells (PBMCs), collected before the fourth cycle of nivolumab. The CDR3 DNA reads as TGTGCCAGCAGCTTGGTTGGGGGTGGCGAGCAGTACTTC. This sequence encodes CASSLVGGGEQYF.